This T cell receptor beta chain derives from a study of Graves' ophthalmopathy and Graves' hyperthyroidism. Hyperthyroidism in these 18- to 65-year-old patients was newly diagnosed, lasting under 2 months. Pregnancy or lactation, uncontrolled infections and other autoimmune diseases were grounds for excluding patients. The study, taken as a whole, reports: Stable hyperthyroidism and ophthalmopathy were told apart by a 13-signature model, which achieved 87.88% sensitivity and approximately 82% specificity.

The germline V gene has CDR1 SGHTA and CDR2 FQGTGA. Trimming took 1 base from V and 4 from J, leaving 7 bases between them. This CDR3 is built from 13 residues. The authors amplified TCR beta CDR3 regions, and they did so from RNA transcripts for repertoire sequencing. In the first round, RT-PCR was carried out with HTBI primers, and a multiplex PCR formed the second round. TCRdb called the multiplex PCR reads again in MiXCR, with one record for every CDR3 protein. Of around 1,000,000 distinct CDR3 sequences detected, less than 45% appear once; the ten largest clones hold 11%. This clonotype has a count of ten or more. Antigen specificity is unknown.

This clonotype was obtained from an adult man with Graves' hyperthyroidism. This chain joins TRBV7-3 and TRBJ1-2, with unresolved D. Sequencing was performed on peripheral blood or thyroid tissue (not recorded which). CDR3 residues: CASSLKVGYGYTF. The DNA of the CDR3 is TGTGCCAGCAGCTTAAAGGTTGGCTATGGCTACACCTTC.